The next 10 T cell receptor beta chains were all read from a single sample in a study of shared clonotypes between healthy human individuals. Sequencing was performed with immunoSEQ multiplex PCR; in TCRdb, only in-frame clones are kept and a portion is missing. Of some 380,000 clones in the sample, approximately 97% are singletons; the top ten hold 0.32%. The sample consisted of memory CD8+ T cells sorted from blood. The subset is: CD45RO+ cells pooled with CCR7-negative TemRA cells. These receptors came from a man aged 25-40 years in good health.

This clone appeared a single time. The V call is TRBV19, the J call TRBJ2-7; 10 positions match TRBD2. The CDR3 loop spans 16 amino acids. Trimming took 5 bases from V and 2 from J; bases not matched to a gene: 9. Germline assignment: CDR1 LNHDA and CDR2 SQIVND (reference sequence). The CDR3 region has the DNA TGTGCCAGTAGTGAAAGACTAGCGGGTAATACCTACGAGCAGTACTTC. Amino acid sequence: CASSERLAGNTYEQYF.

V gene TRBV10-3 combines with J gene TRBJ1-3; the match to TRBD1 covers 9 bases. The CDR3 covers 15 residues. V shed 2 bases and J 3 bases; nucleotides not matched to a gene: 2. Germline lookup yields CDR1 ENHRY and CDR2 SYGVKD. The chain's CDR3 is CAISETGGSGNTIYF. The CDR3, as DNA: TGTGCCATCAGTGAGACAGGGGGCAGTGGAAACACCATATATTTT.

The genes are TRBV7-6 and TRBJ2-7; D remains unclear. Germline V lookup: CDR1 SGHVS, CDR2 FNYEAQ. V was shortened by 1 base and J by 3 bases, with 10 bases between the two germline ends. This CDR3 has 14 amino acids. The CDR3 region is CASSLGVGGYEQYF. CDR3 coding DNA: TGTGCCAGCAGCTTAGGGGTAGGCGGCTACGAGCAGTACTTC.

The rearrangement uses TRBV5-1 and TRBJ2-3; no clear D gene. The CDR3 contains 16 residues. Germline V gene lookup returns CDR1 SGHRS and CDR2 YFSETQ. The V end was cut by 0 bases, the J end by 6 bases, with 17 bases between. The CDR3 protein is CASSLVQPPDPDTQYF. The CDR3 DNA reads TGCGCCAGCAGCTTGGTGCAACCTCCTGATCCGGATACGCAGTATTTT.

The chain employs TRBV5-1 and TRBJ1-1; D ambiguous. The germline V gene has CDR1 SGHRS and CDR2 YFSETQ. The CDR3 has 14 residues. Trimming removed 0 bases from V and 0 bases from J, with 6 bases in between. The CDR3 reads CASSLERMNTEAFF. DNA for the CDR3: TGCGCCAGCAGCTTGGAACGGATGAACACTGAAGCTTTCTTT.

The chain employs TRBV6-1 and TRBJ2-7, with D unclear. The CDR3 is 14 amino acids. Per the germline V gene, CDR1 is MNHNS and CDR2 is SASEGT. Trimming shortened V by 4 bases and J by 0 bases, and 10 bases separated the two germline ends. In DNA form, the CDR3 reads TGTGCCAGCAGTGTTGAAAGAGACTCCTACGAGCAGTACTTC. It yields the protein CASSVERDSYEQYF.

The genes are TRBV18 and TRBJ2-7; TRBD2 is a possible D gene (6 bases). V lost 5 bases and J lost 2, with 16 bases in between. The CDR3 has 15 amino acids. The germline V gene encodes CDR1 KGHSH and CDR2 LQKENI. The CDR3 spells CASSADIGGTYEQYF. The CDR3 region has the DNA TGTGCCAGCTCAGCCGACATCGGGGGAACCTACGAGCAGTACTTC.

This clone was picked up one time. The chain carries TRBV4-2 and TRBJ1-4; D is perhaps TRBD1 (5 bases). CDR1 and CDR2 (germline): LGHNA, YNFKEQ. V was trimmed by 1 base and J by 3 bases, leaving 12 bases between them. There are 16 residues in the CDR3. The chain's CDR3 is CASSQASGTPNEKLFF. The CDR3 nucleotides read TGTGCCAGCAGCCAAGCCTCCGGGACCCCTAATGAAAAACTGTTTTTT.

The chain recombines TRBV5-1 with TRBJ1-3, with 11 bases that match TRBD1. The CDR3 length is 18 residues. J gave up 0 bases and V 0 bases, and 5 bases lay outside the gene matches. Germline values: CDR1 SGHRS, CDR2 YFSETQ. The CDR3 nucleotides are TGCGCCAGCAGCTTGGGGACCGGGACAGGGGGCTCTGGAAACACCATATATTTT. The encoded protein is CASSLGTGTGGSGNTIYF.

The sample holds one count of this clone. This chain links TRBV28 with TRBJ2-3; D is perhaps TRBD1 (6 bases). CDR3 length equals 16 residues. V was trimmed by 3 bases and J by 2 bases, leaving 15 bases between them. CDR1 and CDR2 from the germline V gene are MDHEN and SYDVKM. The CDR3 region has the DNA TGTGCCAGCAGTTTCGCCAGGGGCCAGAACACAGATACGCAGTATTTT. Its protein product is CASSFARGQNTDTQYF.